The 31 T cell receptor beta chains presented below share a single source sample, sequenced in a study of post-analysis software for immune sequencing data. No antigen has been assigned to these receptors. Study-level findings and limits: With TRBV5-6, TRBV5-1 and TRBV20-1 included, about five TRBV segments were more frequent in patients than in controls.

TCR beta libraries were prepared from cDNA with unique molecular identifiers. Using its own MiXCR run on the PCR reads, TCRdb lists one record per CDR3 protein. The sample has hundreds of thousands of distinct CDR3 sequences; 25% to 30% are singletons. Sequenced: blood. The receptors originated from a girl aged 5-17 years with multiple sclerosis.

This clonotype occurred a few times. V and J are TRBV6-5 and TRBJ2-3; 8 bases line up with TRBD2. With 6 bases clipped from V and 2 bases from J, the junction kept 10 bases outside the gene matches. The CDR3 is 16 amino acids. CDR1 is MNHEY, CDR2 SVGAGI, per germline. In DNA, the CDR3 is TGTGCCAGCAGCCCCGATACGGGAGGGATCACAGATACGCAGTATTTT. It specifies CASSPDTGGITDTQYF.

J is TRBJ2-2 and V is TRBV12-3 or TRBV12-4; 7 bases match TRBD2. Trimming cost V 3 bases and J 3 bases; bases outside gene matches: 7. The CDR3 extends over 16 amino acids. As DNA, the CDR3 is TGTGCCAGCAGTTTGGGCTGGGGGGGTCACACCGGGGAGCTGTTTTTT. It translates to CASSLGWGGHTGELFF.

This CDR3 is CASSENVAANEKLFF. The CDR3 bases are TGTGCCAGCAGCGAGAACGTGGCAGCTAATGAAAAACTGTTTTTT. This chain links TRBV25-1 with TRBJ1-4; no clear D. V lost 6 bases and J lost 3, with 14 bases in between. Germline V gene lookup returns CDR1 MGHDK and CDR2 SYGVNS. The CDR3 has 15 residues.

The chain has TRBV4-2 and TRBJ1-5; D uncertain. CDR3 length equals 14 residues. V lost 0 bases and J lost 5, with 8 bases in between. Germline values: CDR1 LGHNA, CDR2 YNFKEQ. CDR3 DNA: TGTGCCAGCAGCCAAGATGGGGATCATCAGCCCCAGCATTTT. Translation gives CASSQDGDHQPQHF.

This clonotype was recorded a few times. The DNA of the CDR3 is TGTGCCACCAGCACTCCCGGGCGGAATCAGCCCCAGCATTTT. Amino acids: CATSTPGRNQPQHF. This chain connects TRBV15 to TRBJ1-5; unclear D gene. V was trimmed by 4 bases and J by 4 bases, leaving 11 bases between them. Germline lookup yields CDR1 LNHNV and CDR2 YYDKDF (reference sequence). CDR3 length: 14 residues.

Concerning this clonotype itself: A read error is possible here, since a much larger clone lies one base away. The chain couples TRBV4-2 to TRBJ2-3; D might be TRBD2 (5 bases). Germline lookup yields CDR1 LGHNA and CDR2 YNFKEQ. The CDR3 has 15 residues. The CDR3 sequence: CASSQTRISTDAQYF. The CDR3 DNA sequence: TGTGCCAGCAGCCAAACTAGAATTTCCACAGATGCGCAGTATTTT.

For this clonotype: One end of the junction varies from germline; a read error may be responsible. V and J are TRBV20-1 and TRBJ2-1; 10 bases map to TRBD1. CDR1 is DFQATT and CDR2 is SNEGSKA in the germline V gene (reference sequence). There are 15 residues in the CDR3. In DNA form, the CDR3 reads TGCAGTGCTCGAGAACAGGGACAGGGGTGGGATGAGCAGGTCTTC. As protein: CSAREQGQGWDEQVF.

The rearrangement links TRBV29-1 to TRBJ1-3; D not resolved. The CDR3 is 13 residues long. Trimming cost V 7 bases and J 0 bases, with 10 bases left between them. Germline V lookup: CDR1 SQVTM, CDR2 ANQGSEA. The CDR3 bases are TGCAGCGCCGGGGTAGCCTCTGGAAACACCATATATTTT. Residues: CSAGVASGNTIYF.

This clonotype was seen at least ten times. CDR3 sequence: CASSSGLAGTDTQYF. The CDR3 nucleotides read TGCGCCAGCTCCTCAGGACTAGCGGGCACAGATACGCAGTATTTT. The chain combines TRBV4-3 with TRBJ2-3, with 10 positions matching TRBD2. The CDR3 length is 15 residues. Germline V gene lookup returns CDR1 LGHNA and CDR2 YSLEER. V trimming: 8 bases; J trimming: 1 base; junction bases outside the gene matches: 6.

This clonotype was counted only a few times. This chain uses TRBV20-1 with TRBJ1-5; no reliable D call. Germline V gene sequence: CDR1 DFQATT, CDR2 SNEGSKA (reference sequence). The CDR3 length is 14 residues. V was clipped by 4 bases and J by 2 bases, with 12 bases between them. This CDR3 is CSAITGLGNQPQHF. Here the CDR3 DNA reads TGCAGTGCTATAACCGGGTTAGGCAATCAGCCCCAGCATTTT.

The genes are TRBV20-1 and TRBJ2-3, with D perhaps matching TRBD1 (5 bases). Germline CDR1 and CDR2: DFQATT and SNEGSKA (reference sequence). V was trimmed by 0 bases and J by 3 bases, leaving 13 bases between them. This CDR3 region has 15 residues. CDR3 residues: CSARETAGMTDTQYF. Here the CDR3 DNA reads TGCAGTGCTAGAGAAACCGCAGGGATGACAGATACGCAGTATTTT.

The sample holds a few counts of this clonotype. The chain is built from TRBV29-1 and TRBJ2-3; perhaps TRBD1 as D (5 bases). CDR1 and CDR2 from the germline V gene are SQVTM and ANQGSEA. The CDR3 runs 13 residues. The ends were cut back, 4 bases at V and 4 bases at J, with 12 bases in the middle. DNA for the CDR3: TGCAGCGTTGCGGCCAGGGCAGCAGATACGCAGTATTTT. This encodes CSVAARAADTQYF.

As to this clonotype: A junction boundary mismatches the germline segment, possibly from a read error. The chain combines TRBV10-3 with TRBJ2-7; D is tentatively TRBD1 or TRBD2 (5 bases each). This CDR3 region has 16 residues. Germline loops: CDR1 ENHRY, CDR2 SYGVKD. CDR3 residues: CATSGTPTGAPYEQYF. The CDR3 nucleotides are TGTGCCACCAGTGGGACCCCAACAGGCGCCCCCTACGAGCAGTACTTC.

This clonotype showed up many times. This chain uses TRBV29-1 with TRBJ2-1; tentative D call: TRBD1 (6 bases). The CDR3 has 11 residues. In germline, CDR1 is SQVTM, CDR2 ANQGSEA. V shed 8 bases and J shed 6 bases, with 11 bases lying between them. The CDR3 DNA sequence: TGCAGCCCCACACAGGGCAATGAGCAGTTCTTC. Amino acid sequence: CSPTQGNEQFF.

The rearrangement links TRBV13 to TRBJ2-1; D is unresolved. Deletions cut 5 bases from V and 7 bases from J, with 9 bases between. In germline, CDR1 is PRHDT, CDR2 FYEKMQ (reference sequence). The CDR3 runs 12 residues. CDR3 DNA sequence: TGTGCCAGCAGCCCGACCAAGAATGAGCAGTTCTTC. Translating gives CASSPTKNEQFF.

With regard to this clonotype: Relative to the germline gene, one junction end is altered; a read error may explain this. V is TRBV2 and J is TRBJ2-6, with TRBD1 identical over 7 bases. Germline CDR1 reads SNHLY; CDR2 reads FYNNEI. The CDR3 runs 14 residues. Here the CDR3 reads CASRGTAGANILTF. The CDR3 coding sequence is TGTGCCAGCAGGGGGACAGCTGGGGCCAACATCCTGACTTTC.

The chain employs TRBV28 and TRBJ2-3; no firm D call. The V gene lost 5 bases and the J gene lost 14 bases, with 20 bases spanning the gap. The CDR3 sequence is 13 residues long. Germline V CDR1 and CDR2: MDHEN, SYDVKM. CDR3 in DNA: TGTGCCAGCAGTATTTCCGGGCCCCAAAGGTTGTATTTT. It translates to CASSISGPQRLYF.

The rearrangement joins TRBV27 to TRBJ2-3; 7 bases align to TRBD2. The CDR3 totals 16 residues. J gave up 2 bases and V 4 bases, and 9 bases lay outside the gene matches. In germline, CDR1 is MNHEY, CDR2 SMNVEV (reference sequence). As DNA, the CDR3 is TGTGCCAGCAGTTACCTTGCGGGGGAGCACACAGATACGCAGTATTTT. It encodes CASSYLAGEHTDTQYF.

This clonotype turned up a few times. The chain uses TRBV20-1 and TRBJ2-7, with 8 nucleotides matching TRBD2. V shed 0 bases and J 6 bases; nucleotides not matched to a gene: 10. The CDR3 length is 15 residues. The germline V gene has CDR1 DFQATT and CDR2 SNEGSKA (reference sequence). The CDR3: CSARDLSGALSEQYF. The CDR3 DNA follows: TGCAGTGCTAGAGATCTTAGCGGGGCCCTCTCCGAGCAGTACTTC.

The V gene is TRBV6-6, the J gene TRBJ1-2, with 7 positions matching TRBD1. The germline gives CDR1 MNHNY, CDR2 SVGAGI (reference sequence). Trimming at V came to 5 bases and at J to 2 bases, leaving 5 bases not matched to a gene. The CDR3 has 14 residues. As DNA, the CDR3 is TGTGCCAGCAGTGCGGGACAGCGAAACTATGGCTACACCTTC. It encodes CASSAGQRNYGYTF.

The chain combines TRBV7-7 with TRBJ2-2; 7 bases match TRBD2. Germline V lookup: CDR1 SSHAT, CDR2 FNYEAQ (reference sequence). This CDR3 contains 12 residues. This CDR3 is CTSAHHTGELFF. The CDR3, as DNA: TGTACTAGCGCTCACCACACCGGGGAGCTGTTTTTT.

This sequence joins TRBV2 and TRBJ2-1, with TRBD2 matching over 12 bases. Trimming removed 7 bases from V and 10 bases from J; junction bases left unmatched: 5. The CDR3 contains 13 residues. The germline V gene encodes CDR1 SNHLY and CDR2 FYNNEI. The CDR3 here is CASTIGLAGEQFF. The CDR3 DNA reads TGTGCCAGCACTATAGGACTAGCGGGGGAGCAGTTCTTC.

The chain is built from TRBV20-1 and TRBJ2-3; TRBD1 aligns across 8 bases. Losses at the gene ends were 6 bases for V and 3 bases for J; bases not matched to a gene: 11. Looked up from germline, CDR1 is DFQATT and CDR2 is SNEGSKA (reference sequence). The CDR3 has 15 residues. CDR3 coding DNA: TGCAGTGCCCAATCCAGACAGGGGAGGACAGATACGCAGTATTTT. Its translation: CSAQSRQGRTDTQYF.

The chain combines TRBV28 with TRBJ2-1; 9 bases agree with TRBD2. CDR3 length equals 15 residues. With 5 bases clipped from V and 2 bases from J, the junction kept 4 bases outside the gene matches. The germline gives CDR1 MDHEN, CDR2 SYDVKM. CDR3 nucleotides: TGTGCCAGCAGTGTAGCGGGAGTCCCCTACAATGAGCAGTTCTTC. Translated, it gives CASSVAGVPYNEQFF.

J is TRBJ1-3 and V is TRBV6-6, with a tentative D call TRBD1 (6 bases). V lost 2 bases, J lost 0 bases, and 11 bases lay in between. Germline CDR1 reads MNHNY; CDR2 reads SVGAGI (reference sequence). The CDR3 runs to 16 residues. CDR3 loop: CASSYQGQPSGNTIYF. The CDR3 nucleotides are TGTGCCAGCAGTTACCAGGGACAACCCTCTGGAAACACCATATATTTT.

The J gene is TRBJ2-3, the V gene TRBV7-9, with D uncertain. Germline values: CDR1 SEHNR, CDR2 FQNEAQ (reference sequence). V lost 7 bases, J lost 1 base, and 15 bases lay in between. The CDR3 loop spans 15 amino acids. The CDR3 bases are TGTGCCAGCATCACCTTTGACATACGCACAGATACGCAGTATTTT. Protein product: CASITFDIRTDTQYF.

The CDR3 region has the DNA TGCAGTGCTAGACCTATAGCGGGAGGGGCAGATACGCAGTATTTT. Amino acid sequence: CSARPIAGGADTQYF. The rearrangement links TRBV20-1 to TRBJ2-3; 11 bases line up with TRBD2. The CDR3 runs 15 residues. Germline V gene lookup returns CDR1 DFQATT and CDR2 SNEGSKA (reference sequence). V was pared by 2 bases and J by 4 bases, with 5 bases of the junction left unmatched.

Comments on this clonotype: An end of the junction differs from the germline gene, which may be a read error. This chain links TRBV20-1 with TRBJ2-7; 10 nucleotides match TRBD1. Germline assignment: CDR1 DFQATT and CDR2 SNEGSKA (reference sequence). CDR3 length: 14 amino acids. CDR3 coding DNA: TGCAGTCCTAGGGCCGGGACAGGGGTTAGCGAGCAGTACTTC. The encoded protein is CSPRAGTGVSEQYF.

This clonotype was found a few times. V and J are TRBV6-5 and TRBJ2-3; tentative D call: TRBD1 (5 bases). The CDR3 sequence is 16 residues long. CDR1 is MNHEY, CDR2 SVGAGI, per germline. The V end lost 6 bases, the J end lost 0 bases, and 16 bases lay between the germline ends. The CDR3 region is CASRLLPQGSTDTQYF. For the CDR3, the DNA is TGTGCCAGCAGGCTACTCCCCCAGGGAAGCACAGATACGCAGTATTTT.

This clonotype was observed a handful of times. This chain links TRBV4-3 with TRBJ1-2; no firm D call. From germline, CDR1 is LGHNA and CDR2 YSLEER. Trimming took 0 bases from V and 2 from J, leaving 13 bases between them. The CDR3 sequence is 16 residues long. CDR3 DNA: TGCGCCAGCAGCCAAGATCAATTGGGAACAAACTATGGCTACACCTTC. This sequence encodes CASSQDQLGTNYGYTF.

The chain uses TRBV15 and TRBJ2-7; weak D call: TRBD1 (6 bases). Germline V lookup: CDR1 LNHNV, CDR2 YYDKDF (reference sequence). With 3 bases removed from V and 4 bases from J, the gap between germline ends came to 10 bases. There are 13 residues in the CDR3. DNA of the CDR3: TGTGCCACCAGCAGTGAACAGGGTTACGAGCAGTACTTC. This translates into CATSSEQGYEQYF.